The next 17 T cell receptor beta chains were all read from a single sample in a study of T cell responses to AZD1222 COVID-19 vaccine. The table came from immunoSEQ multiplex PCR; TCRdb's copy has only in-frame clones and leaves some out. The sample lists about 150,000 clones; about 87% were seen once. Sequencing was performed on peripheral blood, taken on day 0 of AZD1222 vaccination. Receptors were obtained from an adult in good health.

This chain links TRBV5-4 with TRBJ2-1; 9 bases match TRBD2. This CDR3 contains 15 residues. CDR1 and CDR2 (germline): SGHNT, YYREEE (reference sequence). J was trimmed by 5 bases and V by 2 bases; bases with no gene match: 5. The CDR3 DNA follows: TGTGCCAGCAGCTTAGGCGGGGGGGCCGACAATGAGCAGTTCTTC. Translation gives CASSLGGGADNEQFF.

The chain recombines TRBV7-9 with TRBJ1-1; no clear D. Trimming stripped 5 bases from V and 2 bases from J, with 15 bases between. Germline values: CDR1 SEHNR, CDR2 FQNEAQ (reference sequence). The CDR3 totals 15 residues. The CDR3 loop is CASSQNSLTNTEAFF. CDR3 nucleotide sequence: TGTGCCAGCAGCCAGAACAGCCTTACCAACACTGAAGCTTTCTTT.

The chain has TRBV5-1 and TRBJ2-7, with 7 bases fitting TRBD1. V dropped 4 bases and J dropped 0; count of bases not matched to a gene: 4. This CDR3 comprises 14 residues. CDR1 and CDR2 (germline): SGHRS, YFSETQ. Here the CDR3 reads CASSRGQSSYEQYF. DNA of the CDR3: TGCGCCAGCAGCCGGGGACAGAGCTCCTACGAGCAGTACTTC.

The chain links TRBV10-2 to TRBJ1-4, with D maybe TRBD1 (5 bases). Trimming took 6 bases from V and 2 from J, leaving 10 bases between them. Per the germline V gene, CDR1 is WSHSY and CDR2 is SAAADI. CDR3 length equals 14 residues. The CDR3 sequence: CASSRQPTNEKLFF. Written as DNA, the CDR3 is TGCGCCAGCAGCCGACAGCCGACTAATGAAAAACTGTTTTTT.

The rearrangement links TRBV19 to TRBJ1-1; 12 bases map to TRBD1. CDR3 length: 17 residues. Germline V gives CDR1 LNHDA, CDR2 SQIVND (reference sequence). Germline trimming cut 10 bases from V and 8 bases from J; bases unmatched to any gene: 20. The CDR3 loop is CATRILYGGQGAREAFF. The CDR3 DNA reads as TGTGCCACTCGCATCCTGTATGGGGGACAGGGGGCTAGAGAAGCTTTCTTT. Combining the CDR3 with reference TRBV19 and TRBJ1-1 gives the whole variable domain DGGITQSPKYLFRKEGQNVTLSCEQNLNHDAMYWYRQDPGQGLRLIYYSQIVNDFQKGDIAEGYSVSREKKESFPLTVTSAQKNPTAFYLCATRILYGGQGAREAFFGQGTRLTVV.

V is TRBV7-2 and J is TRBJ1-3; 7 nucleotides match TRBD1. V shed 4 bases, J shed 1 base, and the junction held 4 bases outside the gene matches. CDR3 size: 15 residues. The V gene's germline CDR1 is SGHTA and CDR2 FQGNSA. The chain's CDR3 is CASSYATGSGNTIYF. In DNA, the CDR3 is TGTGCCAGCAGCTACGCGACAGGGTCTGGAAACACCATATATTTT. Drawing the rest from reference TRBV7-2 and TRBJ1-3, the complete variable domain is GAGVSQSPSNKVTEKGKDVELRCDPISGHTALYWYRQSLGQGLEFLIYFQGNSAPDKSGLPSDRFSAERTGGSVSTLTIQRTQQEDSAVYLCASSYATGSGNTIYFGEGSWLTVV.

The chain carries TRBV5-6 and TRBJ1-2, with D unresolved. With 3 bases removed from V and 5 bases from J, the gap between germline ends came to 17 bases. Germline loops: CDR1 SGHDT, CDR2 YYEEEE. The CDR3 spans 15 residues. The CDR3 sequence: CASSSPRLLRYGYTF. CDR3 nucleotide sequence: TGTGCCAGCAGCTCCCCCCGCCTCCTGCGGTATGGCTACACCTTC.

This clone was recorded a few times. The chain has TRBV4-3 and TRBJ2-2; 7 nucleotides agree with TRBD1. J was trimmed by 0 bases and V by 0 bases; bases with no gene match: 4. Germline V gene lookup returns CDR1 LGHNA and CDR2 YSLEER. The CDR3 sequence is 17 residues long. The DNA of the CDR3 is TGCGCCAGCAGCCAAGATCCCACAGGGGCGAACACCGGGGAGCTGTTTTTT. Amino acids: CASSQDPTGANTGELFF.

The genes are TRBV6-5 and TRBJ1-6; D may be TRBD1 (6 bases). The CDR3 runs to 16 residues. Germline V gene sequence: CDR1 MNHEY, CDR2 SVGAGI. Trimming cost V 4 bases and J 3 bases, with 13 bases left between them. This CDR3 reads CASSLSGTIYNSPLHF. CDR3 bases: TGTGCCAGCAGTTTGAGCGGGACAATCTATAATTCACCCCTCCACTTT.

The rearrangement uses TRBV7-6 and TRBJ1-3; unclear D gene. The ends were cut back, 5 bases at V and 6 bases at J, with 11 bases in the middle. The germline V gene encodes CDR1 SGHVS and CDR2 FNYEAQ. The CDR3 length is 13 residues. The CDR3 region is CASSTTSPNTIYF. CDR3 coding DNA: TGTGCCAGCAGCACAACATCGCCAAACACCATATATTTT.

V is TRBV27 and J is TRBJ1-1, with D possibly TRBD1 on 6 matching bases. This CDR3 comprises 14 residues. V was cut by 4 bases and J by 6 bases, with 15 bases left in between. Germline V gives CDR1 MNHEY, CDR2 SMNVEV (reference sequence). CDR3 in amino acids: CASSSPTGGAEAFF. The CDR3 DNA reads as TGTGCCAGCAGTTCGCCCACGGGGGGCGCTGAAGCTTTCTTT.

The genes are TRBV19 and TRBJ1-1, with TRBD1 identical over 8 bases. The CDR3 is 15 residues long. Germline V gene lookup returns CDR1 LNHDA and CDR2 SQIVND (reference sequence). With V trimmed by 10 bases and J by 1 base, 11 bases remained unmatched. CDR3 in amino acids: CATGRRGHGNTEAFF. The DNA of the CDR3 is TGTGCCACCGGCCGCAGGGGGCACGGGAACACTGAAGCTTTCTTT.

The chain has TRBV7-2 and TRBJ1-1; no clear D. The CDR3 has 15 amino acids. Trimming cost V 2 bases and J 1 base, with 11 bases left between them. Germline V gene lookup returns CDR1 SGHTA and CDR2 FQGNSA. The CDR3 here is CASSLYDGSNTEAFF. In DNA form, the CDR3 reads TGTGCCAGCAGCTTATATGACGGTTCGAACACTGAAGCTTTCTTT.

The CDR3 region is CASSSRVQGAPEAFF. CDR3 coding DNA: TGTGCCAGCAGTTCCCGTGTGCAGGGGGCTCCTGAAGCTTTCTTT. The V call is TRBV27, the J call TRBJ1-1, with TRBD1 identical over 8 bases. V shed 4 bases, J shed 6 bases, and the junction held 10 bases outside the gene matches. The germline V gene encodes CDR1 MNHEY and CDR2 SMNVEV (reference sequence). CDR3 size: 15 residues.

The CDR3, as DNA: TGCGCCAGCAGCTTGGATGGCATCCCAGGCGAGCAGTTCTTC. As protein: CASSLDGIPGEQFF. The V and J genes are TRBV5-1 and TRBJ2-1; D is ambiguous. In germline, CDR1 is SGHRS, CDR2 YFSETQ. The CDR3 has 14 residues. V was clipped by 0 bases and J by 10 bases, with 14 bases between them.

This chain links TRBV4-2 with TRBJ1-5, with unresolved D. Per the germline V gene, CDR1 is LGHNA and CDR2 is YNFKEQ. V lost 0 bases, J lost 6 bases, and 15 bases lay in between. There are 16 residues in the CDR3. CDR3 nucleotides: TGTGCCAGCAGCCAAGATCCCGGCTTCTCGGGTCAGCCCCAGCATTTT. This sequence encodes CASSQDPGFSGQPQHF.

The chain couples TRBV9 to TRBJ2-7; D is perhaps TRBD1 (5 bases). CDR1 is SGDLS, CDR2 YYNGEE, per germline. Trimming shortened V by 2 bases and J by 8 bases, and 23 bases separated the two germline ends. CDR3 length: 16 amino acids. CDR3 coding DNA: TGTGCCAGCAGCGTTGACAGATCTGAACGAATTACGAAGCAGTACTTC. It yields the protein CASSVDRSERITKQYF.